The present entry profiles one T cell receptor (beta chain) with its context. Its specificity is unknown. Clones were sequenced by immunoSEQ multiplex PCR, and TCRdb holds only the in-frame ones, with some missing. The sample contains approximately 190,000 clones, under 95% of which appear only once. V lost 5 bases to trimming and J lost 0 bases; unmatched junction nucleotides: 2. CDR3 length: 15 residues. Per germline, CDR1 ENHRY and CDR2 SYGVKD. The data stem from a study of T cell responses to AZD1222 COVID-19 vaccine. Study-wide results and caveats: Two doses of AZD1222 preceded a rise in Spike-specific TCR breadth and depth. Among AZD1222 vaccinees, only 6 or 7 were seropositive at baseline. Within unmutated variant regions lay the reported targets of nearly half of spike-specific TCRs. Donor demographics were predominantly white British with a female majority; clonal diversity may be underestimated.

The chain carries TRBV10-3 and TRBJ2-1; 9 positions agree with TRBD2. The source of this sequence is an adult in good health. The sequenced sample was peripheral blood, obtained on day 0 of AZD1222 vaccination. The CDR3: CAISPSGDSYNEQFF. The CDR3 DNA is TGTGCCATCAGTCCTAGCGGGGACTCCTACAATGAGCAGTTCTTC.